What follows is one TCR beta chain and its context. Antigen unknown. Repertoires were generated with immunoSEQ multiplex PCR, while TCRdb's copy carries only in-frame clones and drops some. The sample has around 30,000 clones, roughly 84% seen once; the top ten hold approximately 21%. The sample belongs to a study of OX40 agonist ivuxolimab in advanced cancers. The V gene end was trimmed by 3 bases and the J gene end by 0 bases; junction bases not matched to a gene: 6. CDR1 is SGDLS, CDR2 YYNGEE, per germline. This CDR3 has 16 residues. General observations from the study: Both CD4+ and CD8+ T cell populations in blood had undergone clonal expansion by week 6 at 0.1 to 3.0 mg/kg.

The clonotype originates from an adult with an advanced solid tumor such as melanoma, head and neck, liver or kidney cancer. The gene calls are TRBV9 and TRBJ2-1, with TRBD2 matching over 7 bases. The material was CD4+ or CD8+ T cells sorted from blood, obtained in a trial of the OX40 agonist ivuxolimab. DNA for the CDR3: TGTGCCAGCAGCGGGGCGGGCGGGGGCTCCTACAATGAGCAGTTCTTC. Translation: CASSGAGGGSYNEQFF. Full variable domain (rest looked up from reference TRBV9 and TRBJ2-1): DSGVTQTPKHLITATGQRVTLRCSPRSGDLSVYWYQQSLDQGLQFLIQYYNGEERAKGNILERFSAQQFPDLHSELNLSSLELGDSALYFCASSGAGGGSYNEQFFGPGTRLTVL.